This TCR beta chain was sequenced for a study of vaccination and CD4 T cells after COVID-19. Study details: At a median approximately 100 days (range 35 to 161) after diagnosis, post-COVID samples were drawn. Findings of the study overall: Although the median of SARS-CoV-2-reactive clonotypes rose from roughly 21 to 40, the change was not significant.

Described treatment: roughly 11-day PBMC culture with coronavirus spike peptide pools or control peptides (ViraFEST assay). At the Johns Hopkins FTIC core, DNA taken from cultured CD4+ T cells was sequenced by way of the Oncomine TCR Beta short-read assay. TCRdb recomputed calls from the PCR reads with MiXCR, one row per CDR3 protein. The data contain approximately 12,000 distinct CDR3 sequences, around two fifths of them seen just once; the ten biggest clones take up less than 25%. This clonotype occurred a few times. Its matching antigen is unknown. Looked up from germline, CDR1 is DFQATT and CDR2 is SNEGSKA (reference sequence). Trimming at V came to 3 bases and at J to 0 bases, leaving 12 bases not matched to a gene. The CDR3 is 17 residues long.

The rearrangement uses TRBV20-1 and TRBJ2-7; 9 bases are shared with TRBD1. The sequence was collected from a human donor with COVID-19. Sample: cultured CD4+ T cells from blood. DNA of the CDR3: TGCAGTGCTAGCGGGACAGGGACCATCTACCACTCCTACGAGCAGTACTTC. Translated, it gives CSASGTGTIYHSYEQYF.